This TCR beta chain was observed in a study of T-cell memory formation after mild COVID-19. MiXCR was run by TCRdb on the 5' RACE reads, yielding one entry per CDR3 protein. The data show about 270,000 distinct CDR3 sequences, with 15% seen just once and 2% to 2.5% held by the top ten. Germline V gene data show CDR1 as SGHAT and CDR2 as FQNNGV. The CDR3 is 15 amino acids. The junction had 6 bases not matched to a gene; V was cut back by 1 base and J by 3 bases. Overall study results and limits: Confirmation was lacking for SARS-CoV-2 specificity of second-wave clones that peaked on day 37. Pre-infection memory harbored some responding clones, suggesting cross-reactive memory joined.

The sample holds a few counts of this clonotype. Its antigen is undetermined. The rearrangement joins TRBV11-2 to TRBJ2-7; 7 bases map to TRBD1. Sequenced sample: PBMCs or a T cell subset sorted from them (not recorded which). The TCR comes from an adult woman who had mild COVID-19 (a few samples of this study predate the infection). Cell type and time point are not known. CDR3 sequence (DNA): TGTGCCAGCAGCTTAGCACGGGACAGTCGCTACGAGCAGTACTTC. Protein sequence: CASSLARDSRYEQYF.